This passage covers 23 T cell receptor beta chains from one sample sequenced in a study of blood T cell repertoires in COVID-19. TCRdb's table, derived via immunoSEQ multiplex PCR, lists solely in-frame clones and lacks some. The data hold roughly 240,000 clones, with 86% observed a single time. Sequencing used PBMCs or T cells enriched from blood (not recorded which). These TCRs come from a woman in her fifties or sixties who had recovered from COVID-19.

The chain combines TRBV5-1 with TRBJ1-4; tentative D call: TRBD1 (5 bases). Between the trimmed V and J ends, which lost 4 bases and 8 bases, there was a span of 15 bases. The CDR3 consists of 14 residues. From germline, CDR1 is SGHRS and CDR2 YFSETQ. The CDR3 protein is CASSPGGGEEKLFF. The CDR3 coding sequence is TGCGCCAGCAGCCCCGGGGGGGGAGAGGAAAAACTGTTTTTT.

V gene TRBV23-1 combines with J gene TRBJ2-7; 7 bases agree with TRBD1. TRBV23-1 is an ORF, and what it does is uncertain. The ends lost 0 bases at V and 0 bases at J; junction bases unmatched: 5. The CDR3 runs 16 residues. CDR3 sequence (DNA): TGCGCCAGCAGTCAATCCCCGGGACAGAGCTCCTACGAGCAGTACTTC. It is translated as CASSQSPGQSSYEQYF.

The chain recombines TRBV7-9 with TRBJ2-2; 10 bases are a match to TRBD1. The CDR3 runs 15 residues. V lost 5 bases and J lost 6; bases outside the gene matches: 6. Per the germline V gene, CDR1 is SEHNR and CDR2 is FQNEAQ (reference sequence). The CDR3 sequence is CASSPGQGVAGELFF. The CDR3 DNA follows: TGTGCCAGCAGCCCCGGACAGGGGGTGGCCGGGGAGCTGTTTTTT. Full variable domain (missing parts from reference TRBV7-9 and TRBJ2-2): DTGVSQNPRHKITKRGQNVTFRCDPISEHNRLYWYRQTLGQGPEFLTYFQNEAQLEKSRLLSDRFSAERPKGSFSTLEIQRTEQGDSAMYLCASSPGQGVAGELFFGEGSRLTVL.

The table lists this clone with a few counts. This rearrangement joins TRBV11-3 to TRBJ2-1, with D possibly TRBD1 on 6 matching bases. Germline V gives CDR1 SGHNT, CDR2 YENEEA. V lost 2 bases, J lost 7 bases, and 12 bases lay in between. The CDR3 is made up of 14 amino acids. The CDR3 protein is CASSLMSGANEQFF. The CDR3 DNA is TGTGCCAGCAGCTTAATGTCAGGGGCAAATGAGCAGTTCTTC. Looking up the rest from reference TRBV11-3 and TRBJ2-1 gives the full variable domain: EAGVVQSPRYKIIEKKQPVAFWCNPISGHNTLYWYLQNLGQGPELLIRYENEEAVDDSQLPKDRFSAERLKGVDSTLKIQPAELGDSAVYLCASSLMSGANEQFFGPGTRLTVL.

The genes are TRBV6-4 and TRBJ2-7; D may be TRBD1 (5 bases). V was pared by 6 bases and J by 6 bases, with 24 bases between. This CDR3 is 16 amino acids long. CDR1 and CDR2 (germline): MRHNA, SNTAGT. CDR3 residues: CASSRTHGQGSIEQYF. The CDR3, as DNA: TGTGCCAGCAGCCGCACTCACGGGCAGGGCTCTATCGAGCAGTACTTC.

This chain uses TRBV28 with TRBJ1-6; tentative D call: TRBD1 (6 bases). Looked up from germline, CDR1 is MDHEN and CDR2 is SYDVKM. This CDR3 contains 14 residues. Trimming removed 2 bases at V and 8 bases at J, with 10 bases between. The CDR3 protein is CASSLRGGDSPLHF. The DNA of the CDR3 is TGTGCCAGCAGTTTAAGAGGGGGAGATTCACCCCTCCACTTT.

The chain links TRBV28 to TRBJ1-1; no clear D. Germline loops: CDR1 MDHEN, CDR2 SYDVKM. This CDR3 has 13 residues. V was shortened by 3 bases and J by 7 bases, with 12 bases between the two germline ends. The CDR3 nucleotides are TGTGCCAGCAGTTTCCTGGGGAGAGGTGAAGCTTTCTTT. Protein sequence: CASSFLGRGEAFF.

The genes are TRBV5-4 and TRBJ1-1; TRBD1 aligns across 7 bases. After removal of 4 bases from V and 4 bases from J, the junction contained 7 bases not matched to a gene. The germline gives CDR1 SGHNT, CDR2 YYREEE (reference sequence). The CDR3 sequence is 14 residues long. CDR3 nucleotides: TGTGCCAGCAGCACCCGGACAGGAAGCACTGAAGCTTTCTTT. This encodes CASSTRTGSTEAFF.

The chain couples TRBV11-2 to TRBJ2-3, with a weak D call TRBD2 (5 bases). The CDR3 extends over 15 amino acids. V was clipped by 4 bases and J by 5 bases, with 16 bases between them. Germline V gene lookup returns CDR1 SGHAT and CDR2 FQNNGV. The CDR3 protein is CASSSESPSRDTQYF. CDR3 in DNA: TGTGCCAGCAGCTCGGAGAGCCCTAGCCGAGATACGCAGTATTTT.

This chain links TRBV4-3 with TRBJ2-7; no firm D call. Germline V gene data show CDR1 as LGHNA and CDR2 as YSLEER. The ends were cut back, 4 bases at V and 3 bases at J, with 13 bases in the middle. The CDR3 consists of 14 residues. The CDR3 DNA is TGCGCCAGCAGCCCCCGGGTCGTTGGCTACGAGCAGTACTTC. Residues: CASSPRVVGYEQYF.

The chain couples TRBV11-2 to TRBJ1-2; the match to TRBD1 covers 11 bases. Germline CDR1 and CDR2: SGHAT and FQNNGV. The V segment lost 11 bases and the J segment 8 bases; nucleotides outside the gene matches: 7. CDR3 length: 12 amino acids. The chain's CDR3 is CAVGQGVPGYTF. The CDR3 bases are TGTGCCGTGGGACAGGGGGTGCCGGGCTACACCTTC.

CDR3 region: CASSQESRLGDYGYTF. The CDR3, as DNA: TGCGCCAGCAGCCAAGAATCAAGGTTAGGAGACTATGGCTACACCTTC. This rearrangement joins TRBV4-1 to TRBJ1-2; D gene uncertain. V was cut by 0 bases and J by 3 bases, with 14 bases left in between. Germline assignment: CDR1 MGHRA and CDR2 YSYEKL. The CDR3 is made up of 16 amino acids.

This clone appeared once. The V call is TRBV3-1 (or the pseudogene TRBV3-2), the J call TRBJ2-4, with 7 bases that match TRBD2. CDR1 is LGHDT and CDR2 is YNNKEL in the germline V gene (reference sequence). Trimming cost V 5 bases and J 3 bases; bases outside gene matches: 1. This CDR3 spans 13 amino acids. The CDR3 sequence is CASSGLDKNIQYF. CDR3 DNA: TGTGCCAGCAGCGGACTAGACAAAAACATTCAGTACTTC.

The chain joins TRBV4-2 to TRBJ2-5; the match to TRBD2 covers 12 bases. Unmatched junction bases numbered 8, after V lost 0 bases and J lost 6 bases. The CDR3 spans 17 residues. CDR1 and CDR2 (germline): LGHNA, YNFKEQ. The CDR3 DNA follows: TGTGCCAGCAGCCAAGACCCGACTAGCGGGAGTATGAAGACCCAGTACTTC. Residues: CASSQDPTSGSMKTQYF.

This sequence joins TRBV2 and TRBJ2-7, with D possibly TRBD2 on 5 matching bases. CDR1 is SNHLY, CDR2 FYNNEI, per germline. The germline V and J ends were trimmed by 3 bases and 6 bases, with 12 bases remaining between them. This CDR3 is built from 13 residues. The CDR3: CASSDFGIGEQYF. CDR3 DNA sequence: TGTGCCAGCAGTGATTTCGGGATCGGCGAGCAGTACTTC.

This sequence joins TRBV28 and TRBJ2-7; D perhaps matches TRBD2 (6 bases). V shed 5 bases and J shed 4 bases, with 18 bases lying between them. The germline CDR1 and CDR2 sequences are MDHEN and SYDVKM. The CDR3 is 15 amino acids. Written as DNA, the CDR3 is TGTGCCAGCAGTGAGGAAACCGGGACTCCTTACGAGCAGTACTTC. It yields the protein CASSEETGTPYEQYF.

The V gene is TRBV30, the J gene TRBJ2-7; D might be TRBD1 (6 bases). Looked up from germline, CDR1 is GTSNPN and CDR2 is SVGIG (reference sequence). The CDR3 spans 13 residues. V was trimmed by 1 base and J by 1 base, leaving 8 bases between them. The CDR3: CAWSGQESYEQYF. The CDR3 coding sequence is TGTGCCTGGAGTGGACAGGAATCCTACGAGCAGTACTTC. The full variable domain, rest sourced from reference TRBV30 and TRBJ2-7, is SQTIHQWPATLVQPVGSPLSLECTVEGTSNPNLYWYRQAAGRGLQLLFYSVGIGQISSEVPQNLSASRPQDRQFILSSKKLLLSDSGFYLCAWSGQESYEQYFGPGTRLTVT.

The chain is built from TRBV6-2 or TRBV6-3 and TRBJ2-2, with TRBD2 matching over 10 bases. This CDR3 has 15 amino acids. Germline values: CDR1 MNHEY, CDR2 SVGEGT. Losses at the gene ends were 5 bases for V and 5 bases for J; bases not matched to a gene: 5. The chain's CDR3 is CASSAAGGPTGELFF. CDR3 nucleotide sequence: TGTGCCAGCAGTGCAGCGGGGGGGCCAACCGGGGAGCTGTTTTTT.

This clone has only one observation. The CDR3 coding sequence is TGTGCCAGTAGTATCACGGGACAGGGTAATGAAAAACTGTTTTTT. It yields the protein CASSITGQGNEKLFF. The V gene is TRBV19, the J gene TRBJ1-4, with 9 bases that match TRBD1. CDR1 and CDR2 (germline): LNHDA, SQIVND (reference sequence). This CDR3 has 15 amino acids. Unmatched junction bases numbered 3, after V lost 3 bases and J lost 4 bases.

The rearrangement links TRBV11-2 to TRBJ2-3; tentative D call: TRBD1 (6 bases). CDR3 length equals 15 residues. Trimming pared 1 base from V and 7 bases from J, leaving 15 bases between. Germline CDR1 and CDR2: SGHAT and FQNNGV. The CDR3 loop is CASSLVPSRGNTQYF. In DNA, the CDR3 is TGTGCCAGCAGCTTAGTCCCAAGTAGGGGGAATACGCAGTATTTT.

The chain uses TRBV6-1 and TRBJ2-5, with D unclear. CDR3 length equals 14 residues. Germline V gene data show CDR1 as MNHNS and CDR2 as SASEGT. V was pared by 3 bases and J by 0 bases, with 8 bases between. Written as DNA, the CDR3 is TGTGCCAGCAGTGAGACATATGACCAAGAGACCCAGTACTTC. This translates into CASSETYDQETQYF.

The chain has TRBV11-3 and TRBJ1-1; D might be TRBD1 (6 bases). Trimming took off 3 bases at V and 1 base at J, with 12 bases between the two ends. Germline V gives CDR1 SGHNT, CDR2 YENEEA. This CDR3 comprises 15 residues. The CDR3 here is CASSLGRGKNTEAFF. In DNA form, the CDR3 reads TGTGCCAGCAGCTTGGGCAGGGGTAAGAACACTGAAGCTTTCTTT.

The rearrangement uses TRBV18 and TRBJ1-4; 7 nucleotides agree with TRBD1. Losses at the gene ends were 3 bases for V and 4 bases for J; bases not matched to a gene: 5. The CDR3 is made up of 15 amino acids. Per the germline V gene, CDR1 is KGHSH and CDR2 is LQKENI. The CDR3 coding sequence is TGTGCCAGCTCACCGGGGACAGCCTATAATGAAAAACTGTTTTTT. It translates to CASSPGTAYNEKLFF.